This T cell receptor beta chain was sequenced for a study of CD8 T cells in ankylosing spondylitis. Findings and limits, study-wide: It was reported that disease-linked clones were significantly enriched in matched ankylosing spondylitis synovial fluid. Earlier studies detected some motif variants in reactive arthritis synovial fluid and blood.

The germline gives CDR1 SEHNR, CDR2 FQNEAQ (reference sequence). V gave up 2 bases and J gave up 0 bases, with 8 bases separating them. This CDR3 has 15 residues. This clonotype was found a few times. Antigen unknown. MiXCR, applied by TCRdb to the 5' RACE reads, yields one record per CDR3 protein. The sample holds approximately 110,000 distinct CDR3 sequences; around 24% are singletons and the top ten take more than 9%. Specimen: synovial fluid, either unsorted or a sorted T cell fraction (not recorded which). The chain recombines TRBV7-9 with TRBJ1-5, with no clear D. The sequence came from a male donor with ankylosing spondylitis. The CDR3 DNA reads as TGTGCCAGCAGCTTAACCGGGAATAGCAATCAGCCCCAGCATTTT. Its protein product is CASSLTGNSNQPQHF.